The present TCR beta chain was sequenced within a study of blood T cell repertoires in COVID-19. Study background: Sites across the United States, Italy and Spain contributed samples from acute and convalescent COVID-19. Sources were T cells, B-cell-depleted T cells, or PBMCs; the material itself was cDNA or gDNA.

The protocol was immunoSEQ multiplex PCR, while the TCRdb copy is restricted to in-frame clones and leaves out a portion. The sample lists more than 95,000 clones, more than 80% occurring once. Seattle's cohort entered during active infection and was followed longitudinally. Germline lookup yields CDR1 SGHNT and CDR2 YYREEE (reference sequence). V was trimmed by 1 base and J by 4 bases, leaving 12 bases between them. This CDR3 is built from 15 residues. V gene TRBV5-4 combines with J gene TRBJ2-1, with D possibly matching TRBD1 (6 bases). Sequenced material: peripheral blood. This clonotype was sampled from an elderly woman with COVID-19, enrolled during active disease. CDR3 nucleotide sequence: TGTGCCAGCAGCTTGACCTCCGGACAGTACAATGAGCAGTTCTTC. It is translated as CASSLTSGQYNEQFF.